Here is one TCR beta chain with its context. Its target is unknown. The sample belongs to a study of T cells after yellow fever vaccination. Findings and limits, study-wide: Researchers cautioned that FACS-sorted repertoires could harbor abundant clonotypes contaminating from the bulk population. Weaker overall was a secondary response that nonetheless peaked faster, on day 5 versus 15. Clones that expanded after primary vaccination mostly reappeared after the booster (over 95% CD4, approximately 87% CD8).

Generation of TCR cDNA used 5'RACE template switching (which added a universal primer site and UMIs). MiXCR, run by TCRdb on the 5' RACE reads, gives a single entry per CDR3 protein. The sample gives approximately 74,000 distinct CDR3 sequences, more than 5.5% of which show up once; about a third is in the top ten. In germline, CDR1 is DFQATT, CDR2 SNEGSKA (reference sequence). The CDR3 is made up of 15 amino acids. Unmatched junction bases numbered 8, after V lost 1 base and J lost 7 bases. Sequenced material: CD8+ T cells sorted from PBMCs, taken about 5 days after the first yellow fever vaccination. The chain has TRBV20-1 and TRBJ2-5; 11 nucleotides align to TRBD2. The TCR originated in a man younger than 30 who received the YFV17D yellow fever vaccine. In DNA form, the CDR3 reads TGCAGTGCTAGAGCCGGGACTAGCGGATCAAGGACCCAGTACTTC. Protein: CSARAGTSGSRTQYF.